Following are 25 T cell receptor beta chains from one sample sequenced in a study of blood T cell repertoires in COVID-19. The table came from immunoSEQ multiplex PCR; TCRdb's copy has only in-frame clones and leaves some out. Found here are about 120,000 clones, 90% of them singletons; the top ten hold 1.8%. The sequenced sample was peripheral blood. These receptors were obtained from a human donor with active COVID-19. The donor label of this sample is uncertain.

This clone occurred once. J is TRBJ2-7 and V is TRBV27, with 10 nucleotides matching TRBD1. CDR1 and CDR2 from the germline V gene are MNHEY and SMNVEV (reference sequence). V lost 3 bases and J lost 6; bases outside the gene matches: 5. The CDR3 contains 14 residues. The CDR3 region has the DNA TGTGCCAGCAGTTTGGGGACAGGGGTCGGCGAGCAGTACTTC. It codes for CASSLGTGVGEQYF.

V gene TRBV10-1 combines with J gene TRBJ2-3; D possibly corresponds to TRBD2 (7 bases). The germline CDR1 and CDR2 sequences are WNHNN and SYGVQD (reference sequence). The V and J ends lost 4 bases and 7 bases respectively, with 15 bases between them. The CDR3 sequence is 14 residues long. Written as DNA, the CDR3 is TGCGCCAGCAGTGGGGGCGGGGGCCGCAATACGCAGTATTTT. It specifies CASSGGGGRNTQYF.

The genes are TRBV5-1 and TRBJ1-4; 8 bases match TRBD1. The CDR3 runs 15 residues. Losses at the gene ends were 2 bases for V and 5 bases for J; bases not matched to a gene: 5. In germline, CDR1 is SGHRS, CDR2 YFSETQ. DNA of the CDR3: TGCGCCAGCAGCTTACAGACAGGGGTAAATGAAAAACTGTTTTTT. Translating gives CASSLQTGVNEKLFF.

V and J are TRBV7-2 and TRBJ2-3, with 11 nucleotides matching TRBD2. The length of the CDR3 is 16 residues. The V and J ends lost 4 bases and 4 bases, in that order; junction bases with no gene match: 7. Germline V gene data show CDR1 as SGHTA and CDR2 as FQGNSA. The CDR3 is CASSSNSGGASDTQYF. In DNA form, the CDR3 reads TGTGCCAGCAGCTCGAATAGCGGGGGGGCTTCAGATACGCAGTATTTT.

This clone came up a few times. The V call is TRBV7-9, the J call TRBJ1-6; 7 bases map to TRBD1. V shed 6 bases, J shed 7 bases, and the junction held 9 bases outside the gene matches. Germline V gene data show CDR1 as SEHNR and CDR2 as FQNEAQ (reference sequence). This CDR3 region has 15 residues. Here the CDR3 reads CASSHSTGKNSPLHF. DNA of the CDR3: TGTGCCAGCAGTCACTCGACAGGGAAGAATTCACCCCTCCACTTT.

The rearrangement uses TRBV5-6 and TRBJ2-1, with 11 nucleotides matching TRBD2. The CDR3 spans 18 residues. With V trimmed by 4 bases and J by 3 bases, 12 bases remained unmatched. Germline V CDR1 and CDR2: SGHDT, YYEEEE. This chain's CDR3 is CASSRLGSSGGIYNEQFF. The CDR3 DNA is TGTGCCAGCAGCCGCCTTGGGTCTAGCGGGGGGATCTACAATGAGCAGTTCTTC.

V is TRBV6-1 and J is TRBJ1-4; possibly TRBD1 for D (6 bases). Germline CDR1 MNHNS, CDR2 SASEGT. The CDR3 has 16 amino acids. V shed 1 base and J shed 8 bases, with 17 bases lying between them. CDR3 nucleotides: TGTGCCAGCAGTGAAGAAGGCCAGGGGATGAGAGAAAAACTGTTTTTT. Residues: CASSEEGQGMREKLFF.

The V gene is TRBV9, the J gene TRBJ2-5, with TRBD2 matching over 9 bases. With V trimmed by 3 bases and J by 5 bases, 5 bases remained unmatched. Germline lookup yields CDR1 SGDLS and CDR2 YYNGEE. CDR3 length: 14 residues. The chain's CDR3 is CASSAGTSFETQYF. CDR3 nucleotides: TGTGCCAGCAGCGCCGGGACTAGCTTCGAGACCCAGTACTTC.

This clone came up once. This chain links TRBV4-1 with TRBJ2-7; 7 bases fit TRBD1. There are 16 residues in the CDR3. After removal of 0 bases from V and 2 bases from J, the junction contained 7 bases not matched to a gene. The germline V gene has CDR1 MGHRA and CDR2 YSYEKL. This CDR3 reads CASSQDPRQGTYEQYF. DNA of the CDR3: TGCGCCAGCAGCCAAGATCCCCGACAGGGAACCTACGAGCAGTACTTC.

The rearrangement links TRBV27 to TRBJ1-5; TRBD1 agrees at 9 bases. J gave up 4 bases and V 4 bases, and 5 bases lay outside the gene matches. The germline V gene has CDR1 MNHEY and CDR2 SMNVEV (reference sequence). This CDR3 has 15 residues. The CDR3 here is CASSSVTGGNQPQHF. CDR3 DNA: TGTGCCAGCAGTTCCGTGACAGGGGGAAATCAGCCCCAGCATTTT.

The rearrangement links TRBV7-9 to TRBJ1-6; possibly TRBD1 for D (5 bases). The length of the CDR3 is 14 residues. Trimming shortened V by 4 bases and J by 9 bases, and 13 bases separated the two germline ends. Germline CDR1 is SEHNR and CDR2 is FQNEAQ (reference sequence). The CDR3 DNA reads TGTGCCAGCAGCTGGGGGGGATCAGCTTCACCCCTCCACTTT. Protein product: CASSWGGSASPLHF. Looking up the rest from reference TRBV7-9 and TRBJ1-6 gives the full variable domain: DTGVSQNPRHKITKRGQNVTFRCDPISEHNRLYWYRQTLGQGPEFLTYFQNEAQLEKSRLLSDRFSAERPKGSFSTLEIQRTEQGDSAMYLCASSWGGSASPLHFGNGTRLTVT.

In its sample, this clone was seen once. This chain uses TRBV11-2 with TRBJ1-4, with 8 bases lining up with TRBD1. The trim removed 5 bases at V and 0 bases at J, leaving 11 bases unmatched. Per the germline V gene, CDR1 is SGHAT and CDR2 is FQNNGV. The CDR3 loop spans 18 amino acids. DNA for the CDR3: TGTGCCAGCAGCCGAACGACAGGGGCCCGACCAACTAATGAAAAACTGTTTTTT. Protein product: CASSRTTGARPTNEKLFF.

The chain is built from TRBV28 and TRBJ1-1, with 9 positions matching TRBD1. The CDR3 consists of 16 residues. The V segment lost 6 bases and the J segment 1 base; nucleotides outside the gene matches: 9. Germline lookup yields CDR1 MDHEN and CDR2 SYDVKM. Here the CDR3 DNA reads TGTGCCAGCAGCTCCCAGGACAGGGGAGCGAACACTGAAGCTTTCTTT. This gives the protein CASSSQDRGANTEAFF.

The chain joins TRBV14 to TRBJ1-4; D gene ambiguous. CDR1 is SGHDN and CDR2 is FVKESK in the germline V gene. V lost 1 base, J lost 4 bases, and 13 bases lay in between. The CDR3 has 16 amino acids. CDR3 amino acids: CASSQGVRQVNEKLFF. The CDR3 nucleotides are TGTGCCAGCAGCCAAGGGGTCCGTCAGGTTAATGAAAAACTGTTTTTT.

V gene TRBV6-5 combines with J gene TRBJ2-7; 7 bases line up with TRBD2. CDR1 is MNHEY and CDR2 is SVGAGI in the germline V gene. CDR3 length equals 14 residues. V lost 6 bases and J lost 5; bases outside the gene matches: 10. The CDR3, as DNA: TGTGCCAGCAGCAGGGAACTAGCGACTCACGAGCAGTACTTC. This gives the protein CASSRELATHEQYF.

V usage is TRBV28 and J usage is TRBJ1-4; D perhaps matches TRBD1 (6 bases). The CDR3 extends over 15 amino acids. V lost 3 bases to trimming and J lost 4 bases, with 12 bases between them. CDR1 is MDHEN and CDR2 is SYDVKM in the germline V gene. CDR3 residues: CASSFWAGDNEKLFF. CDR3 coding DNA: TGTGCCAGCAGTTTTTGGGCAGGGGATAATGAAAAACTGTTTTTT.

CDR3 sequence (DNA): TGTGCCACCCAGTGGGCAGGGGACACTGGCTACACCTTC. This gives the protein CATQWAGDTGYTF. This chain connects TRBV28 to TRBJ1-2, with D tentatively TRBD1 (6 bases). There are 13 residues in the CDR3. V gave up 10 bases and J gave up 7 bases, with 19 bases separating them. CDR1 MDHEN and CDR2 SYDVKM come from the germline V gene.

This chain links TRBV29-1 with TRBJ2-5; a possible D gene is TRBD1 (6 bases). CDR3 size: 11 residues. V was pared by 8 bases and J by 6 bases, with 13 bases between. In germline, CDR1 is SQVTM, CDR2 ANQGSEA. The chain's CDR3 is CSTAGVQTQYF. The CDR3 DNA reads TGCAGCACCGCAGGGGTCCAGACCCAGTACTTC.

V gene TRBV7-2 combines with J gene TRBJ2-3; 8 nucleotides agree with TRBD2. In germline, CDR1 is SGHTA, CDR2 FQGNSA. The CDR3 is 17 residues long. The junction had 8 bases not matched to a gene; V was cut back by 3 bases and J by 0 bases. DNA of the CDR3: TGTGCCAGCAGCTTTCGTAGCGGGATGACTAGCACAGATACGCAGTATTTT. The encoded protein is CASSFRSGMTSTDTQYF. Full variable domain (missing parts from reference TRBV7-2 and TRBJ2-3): GAGVSQSPSNKVTEKGKDVELRCDPISGHTALYWYRQSLGQGLEFLIYFQGNSAPDKSGLPSDRFSAERTGGSVSTLTIQRTQQEDSAVYLCASSFRSGMTSTDTQYFGPGTRLTVL.

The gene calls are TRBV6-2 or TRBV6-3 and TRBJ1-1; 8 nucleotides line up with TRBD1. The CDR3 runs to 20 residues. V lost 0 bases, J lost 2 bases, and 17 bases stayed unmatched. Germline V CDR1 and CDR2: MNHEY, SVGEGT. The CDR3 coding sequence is TGTGCCAGCAGTTACTCCACGACCGCCCGTATCGGACAGGGCAACACTGAAGCTTTCTTT. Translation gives CASSYSTTARIGQGNTEAFF.

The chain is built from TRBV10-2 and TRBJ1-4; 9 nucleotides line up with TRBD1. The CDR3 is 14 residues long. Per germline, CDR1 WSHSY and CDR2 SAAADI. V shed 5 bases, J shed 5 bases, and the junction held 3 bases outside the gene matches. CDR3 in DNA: TGCGCCAGCAGTCGCGACAGGGGGAATGAAAAACTGTTTTTT. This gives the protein CASSRDRGNEKLFF.

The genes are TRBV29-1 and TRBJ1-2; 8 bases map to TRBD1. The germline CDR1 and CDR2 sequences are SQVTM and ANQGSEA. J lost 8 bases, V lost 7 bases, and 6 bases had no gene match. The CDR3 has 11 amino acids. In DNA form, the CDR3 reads TGCAGCGCGGGACAGGCGGAAGGCTACACCTTC. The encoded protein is CSAGQAEGYTF.

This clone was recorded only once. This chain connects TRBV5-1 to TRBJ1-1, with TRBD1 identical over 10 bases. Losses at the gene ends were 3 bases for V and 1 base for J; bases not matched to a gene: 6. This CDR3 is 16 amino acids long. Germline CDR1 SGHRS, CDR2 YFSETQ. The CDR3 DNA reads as TGCGCCAGCAGCTACCGGACAGGGGGGACGAACACTGAAGCTTTCTTT. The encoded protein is CASSYRTGGTNTEAFF.

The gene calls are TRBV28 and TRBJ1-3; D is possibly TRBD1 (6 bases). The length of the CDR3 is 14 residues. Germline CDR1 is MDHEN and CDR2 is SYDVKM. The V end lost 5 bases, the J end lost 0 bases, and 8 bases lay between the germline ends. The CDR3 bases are TGTGCCAGCAGTGACAGGAGCTCTGGAAACACCATATATTTT. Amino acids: CASSDRSSGNTIYF. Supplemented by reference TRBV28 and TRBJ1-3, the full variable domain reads DVKVTQSSRYLVKRTGEKVFLECVQDMDHENMFWYRQDPGLGLRLIYFSYDVKMKEKGDIPEGYSVSREKKERFSLILESASTNQTSMYLCASSDRSSGNTIYFGEGSWLTVV.

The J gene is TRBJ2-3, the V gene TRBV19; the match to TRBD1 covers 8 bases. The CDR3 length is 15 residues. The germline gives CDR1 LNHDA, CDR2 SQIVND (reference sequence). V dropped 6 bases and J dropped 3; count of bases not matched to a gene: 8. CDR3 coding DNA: TGTGCCAGTAGGATCGACAGGGGTGGAACAGATACGCAGTATTTT. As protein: CASRIDRGGTDTQYF.